Only a few counts were recorded for the clone carrying this T cell receptor (beta chain). Its antigen is not known. The repertoire was sequenced with immunoSEQ multiplex PCR; TCRdb's copy has only in-frame clones and lacks some. Listed here are 45,000 to 55,000 clones without any singletons, the top ten holding about 2.2%. The related graft donor's blood sample was taken on the day of bone marrow donation. This sample is part of a study of T cells after posttransplantation cyclophosphamide. Study results and caveats: Tissue-infiltrating T cells from skin or gut overlapped little with blood T cells. Recipient CMV seropositivity and CMV reactivation strongly tracked TRB clonality.

J was trimmed by 7 bases and V by 3 bases; bases with no gene match: 6. This CDR3 is built from 15 residues. CDR1 LNHDA and CDR2 SQIVND come from the germline V gene (reference sequence). Sample: PBMCs. The TCR sequence derives from a man aged 35 to 55 in good health, CMV-negative, and a related stem cell transplant donor. J is TRBJ1-6 and V is TRBV19; 7 positions agree with TRBD1. The CDR3 nucleotides read TGTGCCAGTAGTATTGACAGGGCACACAATTCACCCCTCCACTTT. Translated, it gives CASSIDRAHNSPLHF.